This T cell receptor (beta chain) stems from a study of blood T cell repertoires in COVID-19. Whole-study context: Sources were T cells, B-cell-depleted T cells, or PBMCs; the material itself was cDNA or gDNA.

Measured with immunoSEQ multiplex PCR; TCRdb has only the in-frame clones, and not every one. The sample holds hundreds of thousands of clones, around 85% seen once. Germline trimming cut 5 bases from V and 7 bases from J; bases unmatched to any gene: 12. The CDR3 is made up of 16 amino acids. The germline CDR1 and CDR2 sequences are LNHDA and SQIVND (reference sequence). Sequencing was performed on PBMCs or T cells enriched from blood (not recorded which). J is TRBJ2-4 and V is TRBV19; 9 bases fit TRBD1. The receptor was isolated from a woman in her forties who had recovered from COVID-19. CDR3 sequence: CASSAYRDRAGNIQYF. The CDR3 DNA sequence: TGTGCCAGTAGTGCATACCGGGACAGGGCCGGGAACATTCAGTACTTC.